The 24 T cell receptor beta chains given below trace back to one sample, sequenced in a study of radiation and T cells in renal cell carcinoma (dated by TCRdb to between 2020 and 2021). The time point label, read with the paper, signifies: blood 4 weeks post-SBRT, at nephrectomy. The treatment or condition label, as the study defines it: 15 Gy SBRT to primary tumor, nephrectomy 4 weeks later. The library was prepared using the immunoSEQ multiplex PCR assay. TCRdb took this table from immuneACCESS and kept in-frame rearrangements with V and J called. Such tables lack part of the clones; where checked against another copy, unresolved V genes explain under half of the gap, and the rest is unexplained. This sample gives around 100,000 clones in total; 80% to 90% of them show up just once. About 7.2% of the sample goes to the ten largest clones. The sample was blood, taken from a patient whose treatment included radiotherapy and nephrectomy. Receptor source: a man in his 60s with renal cell carcinoma.

V gene TRBV29-1 combines with J gene TRBJ1-2; D is possibly TRBD1 (6 bases). V lost 3 bases and J lost 5, with 10 bases in between. This CDR3 contains 12 residues. CDR1 SQVTM and CDR2 ANQGSEA come from the germline V gene. CDR3 DNA sequence: TGCAGCGTTGAGGGGGCGACTTATGGCTACACCTTC. Its protein is CSVEGATYGYTF. The variable domain in full, completed from reference TRBV29-1 and TRBJ1-2, reads SAVISQKPSRDICQRGTSLTIQCQVDSQVTMMFWYRQQPGQSLTLIATANQGSEATYESGFVIDKFPISRPNLTFSTLTVSNMSPEDSSIYLCSVEGATYGYTFGSGTRLTVV.

The chain has TRBV7-8 and TRBJ2-3; TRBD2 is a possible D gene (5 bases). Trimming shortened V by 7 bases and J by 0 bases, and 17 bases separated the two germline ends. Per germline, CDR1 SGHVS and CDR2 FQNEAQ. The CDR3 covers 16 residues. CDR3 protein: CASTLAPTPSTDTQYF. DNA for the CDR3: TGTGCCAGCACCCTAGCCCCAACACCTAGCACAGATACGCAGTATTTT. Together with reference TRBV7-8 and TRBJ2-3, the CDR3 gives the full variable domain: GAGVSQSPRYKVAKRGQDVALRCDPISGHVSLFWYQQALGQGPEFLTYFQNEAQLDKSGLPSDRFFAERPEGSVSTLKIQRTQQEDSAVYLCASTLAPTPSTDTQYFGPGTRLTVL.

The CDR3 bases are TGTGCCAGCAGCTTATTAACTAGCGGGGGGACAGATACGCAGTATTTT. It codes for CASSLLTSGGTDTQYF. The rearrangement links TRBV7-9 to TRBJ2-3, with 12 bases aligning to TRBD2. Germline V gene sequence: CDR1 SEHNR, CDR2 FQNEAQ (reference sequence). CDR3 length equals 16 residues. With 2 bases clipped from V and 3 bases from J, the junction kept 3 bases outside the gene matches.

The chain links TRBV11-2 to TRBJ2-7; D may be TRBD1 or TRBD2 (5 bases each). CDR1 SGHAT and CDR2 FQNNGV come from the germline V gene. Between the trimmed V and J ends, which lost 4 bases and 5 bases, there was a span of 30 bases. CDR3 length: 19 amino acids. Written as DNA, the CDR3 is TGTGCCAGCAGCTCGAACAAGATAACCGGGACCTTAGGTAGGCACGAGCAGTACTTC. Amino acids: CASSSNKITGTLGRHEQYF.

This CDR3 is CASSQRQGTSEQYF. The CDR3 nucleotides read TGTGCCAGCAGCCAACGACAGGGAACGTCCGAGCAGTACTTC. J is TRBJ2-7 and V is TRBV11-3, with 7 bases fitting TRBD1. The V gene end was trimmed by 5 bases and the J gene end by 6 bases; junction bases not matched to a gene: 10. The germline CDR1 and CDR2 sequences are SGHNT and YENEEA. The CDR3 is 14 amino acids.

The chain recombines TRBV5-6 with TRBJ2-7; the match to TRBD2 covers 9 bases. V dropped 0 bases and J dropped 2; count of bases not matched to a gene: 6. CDR1 SGHDT and CDR2 YYEEEE come from the germline V gene. The length of the CDR3 is 16 residues. CDR3 sequence reads: CASSLGARTSAYEQYF. The CDR3 DNA is TGTGCCAGCAGCTTGGGAGCGAGGACTAGCGCCTACGAGCAGTACTTC.

This clone appeared a few times. The rearrangement links TRBV27 to TRBJ2-7, with TRBD2 matching 9 bases. CDR3 length equals 15 residues. J gave up 4 bases and V 3 bases, and 7 bases lay outside the gene matches. Germline V gene lookup returns CDR1 MNHEY and CDR2 SMNVEV (reference sequence). The CDR3 is CASSLNRGRGYEQYF. The CDR3, as DNA: TGTGCCAGCAGTTTGAATCGCGGGAGGGGGTACGAGCAGTACTTC.

This clone was seen a few times. V usage is TRBV30 and J usage is TRBJ1-2; no firm D call. The V end lost 0 bases, the J end lost 2 bases, and 10 bases lay between the germline ends. Per the germline V gene, CDR1 is GTSNPN and CDR2 is SVGIG (reference sequence). The CDR3 length is 14 residues. In DNA, the CDR3 is TGTGCCTGGAGTGTAATTGCGTACAACTATGGCTACACCTTC. It specifies CAWSVIAYNYGYTF.

The chain recombines TRBV5-4 with TRBJ2-1, with TRBD2 as a possible D gene (6 bases). The V gene's germline CDR1 is SGHNT and CDR2 YYREEE (reference sequence). The CDR3 is 16 amino acids. The ends were cut back, 0 bases at V and 0 bases at J, with 10 bases in the middle. CDR3: CASSLALAPSYNEQFF. The CDR3 DNA reads as TGTGCCAGCAGCTTGGCCCTAGCGCCCTCCTACAATGAGCAGTTCTTC.

In its sample, this clone was seen once. The genes are TRBV11-2 and TRBJ2-1; TRBD1 matches 9 bases. Germline trimming cut 5 bases from V and 3 bases from J; bases unmatched to any gene: 5. The germline V gene has CDR1 SGHAT and CDR2 FQNNGV. This CDR3 comprises 15 residues. The CDR3 DNA is TGTGCCAGCAGCCTTGACAGGGGGGTCTACAATGAGCAGTTCTTC. Translating gives CASSLDRGVYNEQFF.

The chain uses TRBV5-1 and TRBJ1-2; D unclear. Germline lookup yields CDR1 SGHRS and CDR2 YFSETQ. The length of the CDR3 is 14 residues. V shed 4 bases and J shed 7 bases, with 17 bases lying between them. The CDR3 region is CASSLDDTLGGYTF. The CDR3 region has the DNA TGCGCCAGCAGCCTCGATGACACCCTAGGTGGCTACACCTTC.

J is TRBJ2-1 and V is TRBV15; 7 bases fit TRBD2. Germline CDR1 LNHNV, CDR2 YYDKDF (reference sequence). V shed 0 bases and J 9 bases; nucleotides not matched to a gene: 5. CDR3 size: 14 residues. CDR3 coding DNA: TGTGCCACCAGCAGAGATGGGGGGGTCACTGAGCAGTTCTTC. Amino acids: CATSRDGGVTEQFF.

The V and J genes are TRBV6-5 and TRBJ2-2; D may be TRBD1 or TRBD2 (5 bases each). The length of the CDR3 is 15 residues. Trimming removed 0 bases at V and 1 base at J, with 6 bases between. Germline loops: CDR1 MNHEY, CDR2 SVGAGI. The CDR3 spells CASSYSGENTGELFF. The CDR3 nucleotides read TGTGCCAGCAGTTACTCGGGGGAGAACACCGGGGAGCTGTTTTTT.

The V and J genes are TRBV28 and TRBJ2-7; 9 positions agree with TRBD2. Trimming removed 4 bases from V and 4 bases from J; junction bases left unmatched: 14. This CDR3 region has 17 residues. The V gene's germline CDR1 is MDHEN and CDR2 SYDVKM. The CDR3 loop is CASSSETPRLAAYEQYF. The DNA of the CDR3 is TGTGCCAGCAGTTCCGAGACCCCACGACTAGCGGCTTACGAGCAGTACTTC.

The chain couples TRBV19 to TRBJ1-1, with D hard to call. Trimming stripped 3 bases from V and 6 bases from J, with 26 bases between. This CDR3 comprises 18 residues. Germline V gives CDR1 LNHDA, CDR2 SQIVND (reference sequence). CDR3 bases: TGTGCCAGTAGTATCCTCCTACCCTTGAGTAATCAGGCAGCTGAAGCTTTCTTT. It codes for CASSILLPLSNQAAEAFF. Full variable domain (outside the CDR3, taken from reference TRBV19 and TRBJ1-1): DGGITQSPKYLFRKEGQNVTLSCEQNLNHDAMYWYRQDPGQGLRLIYYSQIVNDFQKGDIAEGYSVSREKKESFPLTVTSAQKNPTAFYLCASSILLPLSNQAAEAFFGQGTRLTVV.

The chain joins TRBV5-6 to TRBJ2-5; 10 bases line up with TRBD2. The germline CDR1 and CDR2 sequences are SGHDT and YYEEEE. Unmatched junction bases numbered 10, after V lost 0 bases and J lost 5 bases. The CDR3 has 17 residues. CDR3: CASSLVLAGAVGETQYF. The CDR3 bases are TGTGCCAGCAGCTTGGTCCTAGCGGGAGCCGTAGGGGAGACCCAGTACTTC.

This rearrangement joins TRBV7-9 to TRBJ2-2; D not resolved. V dropped 3 bases and J dropped 1 base, with 9 bases sitting between them. This CDR3 has 15 amino acids. Germline loops: CDR1 SEHNR, CDR2 FQNEAQ (reference sequence). The CDR3 here is CASSLKRRNTGELFF. The DNA of the CDR3 is TGTGCCAGCAGCTTGAAGAGGAGGAACACCGGGGAGCTGTTTTTT. The full variable domain, its missing parts supplied by reference TRBV7-9 and TRBJ2-2, is DTGVSQNPRHKITKRGQNVTFRCDPISEHNRLYWYRQTLGQGPEFLTYFQNEAQLEKSRLLSDRFSAERPKGSFSTLEIQRTEQGDSAMYLCASSLKRRNTGELFFGEGSRLTVL.

The rearrangement links TRBV19 to TRBJ1-5; no clear D. V lost 1 base and J 5 bases, leaving 15 bases between the germline ends. The CDR3 is made up of 16 amino acids. Germline CDR1 is LNHDA and CDR2 is SQIVND (reference sequence). CDR3 DNA: TGTGCCAGTAGTATAGTTCAGGAAAGGCCACATCAGCCCCAGCATTTT. It specifies CASSIVQERPHQPQHF.

V usage is TRBV5-4 and J usage is TRBJ2-1; no clear D gene. CDR3 length: 13 amino acids. CDR1 is SGHNT, CDR2 YYREEE, per germline (reference sequence). The V end was cut by 4 bases, the J end by 3 bases, with 8 bases between. The CDR3 spells CASSPDIYNEQFF. As DNA, the CDR3 is TGTGCCAGCAGCCCGGATATCTACAATGAGCAGTTCTTC.

V usage is TRBV7-8 and J usage is TRBJ2-3; the match to TRBD2 covers 7 bases. From germline, CDR1 is SGHVS and CDR2 FQNEAQ. V lost 5 bases and J lost 0; bases outside the gene matches: 5. The CDR3 has 15 residues. This CDR3 reads CASSPGTISTDTQYF. The CDR3 nucleotides are TGTGCCAGCAGCCCAGGGACTATAAGCACAGATACGCAGTATTTT. Variable domain in full (rest from reference TRBV7-8 and TRBJ2-3): GAGVSQSPRYKVAKRGQDVALRCDPISGHVSLFWYQQALGQGPEFLTYFQNEAQLDKSGLPSDRFFAERPEGSVSTLKIQRTQQEDSAVYLCASSPGTISTDTQYFGPGTRLTVL.

The rearrangement joins TRBV6-5 to TRBJ2-5; a weak D match, TRBD1 (5 bases). Germline V gene data show CDR1 as MNHEY and CDR2 as SVGAGI. The CDR3 runs to 13 residues. Trimming took 0 bases from V and 5 from J, leaving 7 bases between them. The CDR3 reads CASSYSGRETQYF. The CDR3, as DNA: TGTGCCAGCAGTTACTCGGGGCGGGAGACCCAGTACTTC.

The chain has TRBV19 and TRBJ2-7, with TRBD2 identical over 12 bases. The germline CDR1 and CDR2 sequences are LNHDA and SQIVND (reference sequence). Trimming cost V 0 bases and J 4 bases; bases outside gene matches: 4. The CDR3 contains 16 residues. For the CDR3, the DNA is TGTGCCAGTAGTATAGATGGACTAGCGGGAACGTACGAGCAGTACTTC. As protein: CASSIDGLAGTYEQYF. Filled out from reference TRBV19 and TRBJ2-7, the complete variable domain reads DGGITQSPKYLFRKEGQNVTLSCEQNLNHDAMYWYRQDPGQGLRLIYYSQIVNDFQKGDIAEGYSVSREKKESFPLTVTSAQKNPTAFYLCASSIDGLAGTYEQYFGPGTRLTVT.

V usage is TRBV7-6 and J usage is TRBJ2-2; D unclear. The V gene's germline CDR1 is SGHVS and CDR2 FNYEAQ. V gave up 5 bases and J gave up 9 bases, with 10 bases separating them. The CDR3 extends over 12 amino acids. The CDR3 DNA sequence: TGTGCCAGCAGCCTCGACCTGAGGGAGCTGTTTTTT. Translated, it gives CASSLDLRELFF. Full variable domain (rest looked up from reference TRBV7-6 and TRBJ2-2): GAGVSQSPRYKVTKRGQDVALRCDPISGHVSLYWYRQALGQGPEFLTYFNYEAQQDKSGLPNDRFSAERPEGSISTLTIQRTEQRDSAMYRCASSLDLRELFFGEGSRLTVL.

V gene TRBV5-1 combines with J gene TRBJ2-7, with D maybe TRBD1 (6 bases). Germline CDR1 reads SGHRS; CDR2 reads YFSETQ. CDR3 size: 14 residues. Trimming removed 4 bases at V and 3 bases at J, with 14 bases between. The CDR3 DNA reads as TGCGCCAGCAGCGGGGGCGGCTCCTACTACGAGCAGTACTTC. Translation gives CASSGGGSYYEQYF. Supplemented by reference TRBV5-1 and TRBJ2-7, the full variable domain reads KAGVTQTPRYLIKTRGQQVTLSCSPISGHRSVSWYQQTPGQGLQFLFEYFSETQRNKGNFPGRFSGRQFSNSRSEMNVSTLELGDSALYLCASSGGGSYYEQYFGPGTRLTVT.